Each of the 13 T cell receptor beta chains below was sequenced from the same sample in a study of shared clonotypes between healthy human individuals. Produced via immunoSEQ multiplex PCR; TCRdb's table is partial and in-frame only. The sample has 2 million to 3 million clones, over 85% seen once. Sequenced sample: naive CD4+ T cells from PBMCs. This sample's subset: CD45RA+ positively selected. These receptors originate from a man younger than 35 in good health. Some clones in this sample may be carry-over from other donors' samples.

This chain joins TRBV11-2 and TRBJ2-7; D may match TRBD1 or TRBD2 (6 bases each). V was shortened by 1 base and J by 0 bases, with 22 bases between the two germline ends. CDR1 SGHAT and CDR2 FQNNGV come from the germline V gene. The CDR3 consists of 19 residues. The CDR3 bases are TGTGCCAGCAGCTTAGTAAAGGGGGGCCGCAGAGGGGGCTCCTACGAGCAGTACTTC. It translates to CASSLVKGGRRGGSYEQYF.

This sequence joins TRBV2 and TRBJ1-1; 8 bases map to TRBD1. The junction had 4 bases not matched to a gene; V was cut back by 6 bases and J by 1 base. CDR3 length: 14 amino acids. The germline V gene has CDR1 SNHLY and CDR2 FYNNEI. CDR3 coding DNA: TGTGCCAGCAGCCACCAGGGGGCGAACACTGAAGCTTTCTTT. Amino acids: CASSHQGANTEAFF.

The rearrangement links TRBV4-1 to TRBJ2-2, with 9 bases that match TRBD2. There are 17 residues in the CDR3. Germline-derived CDR1 and CDR2 are MGHRA and YSYEKL. V was pared by 1 base and J by 5 bases, with 8 bases of the junction left unmatched. CDR3 DNA sequence: TGCGCCAGCAGCCAAGTGGGACTAGCTTCGAGTACCGGGGAGCTGTTTTTT. Protein sequence: CASSQVGLASSTGELFF.

The rearrangement joins TRBV5-1 to TRBJ1-1, with 8 bases aligning to TRBD1. Trimming removed 0 bases from V and 0 bases from J; junction bases left unmatched: 10. CDR1 is SGHRS, CDR2 YFSETQ, per germline. The CDR3 spans 18 residues. The CDR3 here is CASSLEGQGFYMNTEAFF. In nucleotides, the CDR3 is TGCGCCAGCAGCTTGGAAGGACAGGGCTTCTACATGAACACTGAAGCTTTCTTT. The entire variable domain, with the rest obtained from reference TRBV5-1 and TRBJ1-1, is as follows: KAGVTQTPRYLIKTRGQQVTLSCSPISGHRSVSWYQQTPGQGLQFLFEYFSETQRNKGNFPGRFSGRQFSNSRSEMNVSTLELGDSALYLCASSLEGQGFYMNTEAFFGQGTRLTVV.

The chain links TRBV5-1 to TRBJ2-2, with unresolved D. The CDR3 spans 16 residues. Germline V gene lookup returns CDR1 SGHRS and CDR2 YFSETQ. The germline V and J ends were trimmed by 5 bases and 0 bases, with 14 bases remaining between them. This CDR3 reads CASRPALIANTGELFF. CDR3 coding DNA: TGCGCCAGCAGACCCGCACTAATCGCGAACACCGGGGAGCTGTTTTTT.

The chain is built from TRBV7-2 and TRBJ2-2; D unclear. Germline lookup yields CDR1 SGHTA and CDR2 FQGNSA. V dropped 4 bases and J dropped 6 bases, with 12 bases sitting between them. The CDR3 consists of 14 residues. In DNA form, the CDR3 reads TGTGCCAGCAGCTCCGCTGTTTGGGCCGGGGAGCTGTTTTTT. Encoded protein: CASSSAVWAGELFF. Variable domain in full (rest from reference TRBV7-2 and TRBJ2-2): GAGVSQSPSNKVTEKGKDVELRCDPISGHTALYWYRQSLGQGLEFLIYFQGNSAPDKSGLPSDRFSAERTGGSVSTLTIQRTQQEDSAVYLCASSSAVWAGELFFGEGSRLTVL.

DNA of the CDR3: TGTGCCAGCAGCCACGCCTCTAGCGGCACTGAAGCTTTCTTT. Translation gives CASSHASSGTEAFF. V gene TRBV4-2 combines with J gene TRBJ1-1; unclear D gene. The CDR3 is 14 amino acids. V dropped 3 bases and J dropped 4 bases, with 12 bases sitting between them. CDR1 and CDR2 from the germline V gene are LGHNA and YNFKEQ.

This chain joins TRBV7-9 and TRBJ2-7, with 8 bases lining up with TRBD2. Germline V lookup: CDR1 SEHNR, CDR2 FQNEAQ (reference sequence). The CDR3 has 15 amino acids. J lost 0 bases, V lost 5 bases, and 6 bases had no gene match. The DNA of the CDR3 is TGTGCCAGCAGCATCCAGCGGGGGAGCTCCTACGAGCAGTACTTC. This sequence encodes CASSIQRGSSYEQYF.

This chain's CDR3 is CASSLERAGANTEAFF. The CDR3 nucleotides read TGTGCCAGCAGCTTAGAACGAGCAGGGGCTAACACTGAAGCTTTCTTT. V usage is TRBV7-6 and J usage is TRBJ1-1; perhaps TRBD1 as D (6 bases). Trimming left V 1 base short and J 2 bases short, with 14 bases between. Germline-derived CDR1 and CDR2 are SGHVS and FNYEAQ. This CDR3 comprises 16 residues.

The J gene is TRBJ1-4, the V gene TRBV5-8, with D unclear. CDR1 is SGHTS, CDR2 YDEGEE, per germline. The CDR3 sequence is 15 residues long. The V and J ends lost 7 bases and 4 bases respectively, with 17 bases between them. CDR3 DNA: TGTGCCAGCGCAGCTTTCCAGCTCCTTAATGAAAAACTGTTTTTT. The encoded protein is CASAAFQLLNEKLFF.

This sequence joins TRBV10-3 and TRBJ2-6; D is uncertain. Per germline, CDR1 ENHRY and CDR2 SYGVKD. There are 15 residues in the CDR3. V gave up 0 bases and J gave up 4 bases, with 7 bases separating them. The DNA of the CDR3 is TGTGCCATCAGTGAGTCCGGGTGGGGGGCCAACGTCCTGACTTTC. This translates into CAISESGWGANVLTF.

This chain links TRBV29-1 with TRBJ1-1; a possible D gene is TRBD1 (6 bases). Germline V gives CDR1 SQVTM, CDR2 ANQGSEA. V lost 7 bases and J 2 bases, leaving 17 bases between the germline ends. CDR3 length equals 14 residues. CDR3 nucleotide sequence: TGCAGCGGAAGAAAGGGGACACAAAACACTGAAGCTTTCTTT. Protein product: CSGRKGTQNTEAFF.

The V gene is TRBV6-1, the J gene TRBJ1-4; D gene ambiguous. The germline V and J ends were trimmed by 6 bases and 7 bases, with 15 bases remaining between them. Germline loops: CDR1 MNHNS, CDR2 SASEGT. The length of the CDR3 is 14 residues. As DNA, the CDR3 is TGTGCCAGCAGAGAGACAATTACGGGTGAAAAACTGTTTTTT. It specifies CASRETITGEKLFF.